This T cell receptor beta chain was captured by sequencing in a study of cytomegalovirus exposure and HLA in healthy donors. Study summary: The 90 to 150 validation repertoires and the roughly 700 first-cohort repertoires shared a platform, a later analysis reported.

The donors were in the 120-subject validation cohort; that cohort was separate from the approximately 670-subject first cohort. This clone was counted between two and nine times. CDR1 and CDR2 from the germline V gene are SNHLY and FYNNEI. V shed 6 bases and J shed 0 bases, with 17 bases lying between them. The CDR3 runs 16 residues. The table came from immunoSEQ multiplex PCR; TCRdb's copy has only in-frame clones and leaves some out. The table shows approximately 180,000 clones, with just under 90% occurring only once. The V call is TRBV2, the J call TRBJ1-1; TRBD1 is a possible D gene (6 bases). Sequenced material: PBMCs. The sequence derives from a woman in her twenties or thirties in good health and CMV-seronegative. The CDR3 DNA reads TGTGCCAGCAGGGCCACAGACAGGCAAGTGAACACTGAAGCTTTCTTT. Translation gives CASRATDRQVNTEAFF.